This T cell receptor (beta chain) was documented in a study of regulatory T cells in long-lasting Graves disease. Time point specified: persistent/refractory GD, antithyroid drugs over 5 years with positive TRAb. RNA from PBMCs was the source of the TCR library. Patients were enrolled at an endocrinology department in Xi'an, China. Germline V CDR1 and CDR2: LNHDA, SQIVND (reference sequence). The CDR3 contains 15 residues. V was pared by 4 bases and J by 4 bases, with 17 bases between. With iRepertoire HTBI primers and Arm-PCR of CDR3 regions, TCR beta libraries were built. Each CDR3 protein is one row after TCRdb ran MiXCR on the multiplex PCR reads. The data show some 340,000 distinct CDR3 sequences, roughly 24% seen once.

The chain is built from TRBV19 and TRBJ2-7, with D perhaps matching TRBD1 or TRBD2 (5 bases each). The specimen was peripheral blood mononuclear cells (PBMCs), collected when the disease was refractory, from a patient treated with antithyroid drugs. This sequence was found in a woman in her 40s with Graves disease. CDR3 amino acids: CASSTTPTGGYEQYF. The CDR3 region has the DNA TGTGCCAGTAGTACAACCCCCACAGGAGGATACGAGCAGTACTTC.